These 26 T cell receptor beta chains were sequenced from one sample in a study of CD8+ T cells in alopecia areata. Collected material from alopecia areata patients comprised lesional scalp punch biopsies and peripheral blood. Extracted RNA was reverse transcribed into cDNA, the sequencing template. Only in-frame clones appear in the TCRdb table, and some are missing; sequencing was by immunoSEQ multiplex PCR. This table holds approximately 11,000 clones, around 62% found once. The sample consisted of skin. These receptors were collected from a human donor with alopecia areata.

The V call is TRBV4-1, the J call TRBJ2-5; D tentatively fits TRBD1 or TRBD2 (6 bases each). The J call may be mistaken, given a closer DNA end match to TRBJ2-7. CDR3 length: 15 residues. CDR1 is MGHRA and CDR2 is YSYEKL in the germline V gene. The CDR3 sequence: CASSQSGGLPYEQYF. CDR3 nucleotides: TGCGCCAGCAGCCAATCTGGGGGGCTTCCCTACGAGCAGTACTTC.

The chain recombines TRBV19 with TRBJ2-6; no clear D gene. CDR1 is LNHDA, CDR2 SQIVND, per germline (reference sequence). The CDR3 contains 17 residues. Trimming took 3 bases from V and 2 from J, leaving 14 bases between them. The CDR3 nucleotides are TGTGCCAGTAGTATTGGATGGGGAAAGGCTGGGGCCAACGTCCTGACTTTC. Amino acids: CASSIGWGKAGANVLTF.

The gene calls are TRBV19 and TRBJ2-4; no reliable D call. Germline CDR1 reads LNHDA; CDR2 reads SQIVND (reference sequence). V lost 7 bases to trimming and J lost 1 base, with 11 bases between them. This CDR3 is 14 amino acids long. Written as DNA, the CDR3 is TGTGCCAGTACTGGGGTTGGGGCCAAAAACATTCAGTACTTC. The encoded protein is CASTGVGAKNIQYF.

The genes are TRBV11-2 and TRBJ1-5, with 7 bases fitting TRBD1. V trimming: 3 bases; J trimming: 5 bases; junction bases outside the gene matches: 7. Germline values: CDR1 SGHAT, CDR2 FQNNGV. The CDR3 spans 15 residues. The CDR3 is CASSLSGGMDQPQHF. DNA for the CDR3: TGTGCCAGCAGCTTGTCAGGGGGGATGGATCAGCCCCAGCATTTT.

V and J are TRBV30 and TRBJ2-5; 12 bases are shared with TRBD2. CDR1 GTSNPN and CDR2 SVGIG come from the germline V gene (reference sequence). This CDR3 comprises 16 residues. The ends lost 1 base at V and 0 bases at J; junction bases unmatched: 3. CDR3 nucleotide sequence: TGTGCCTGGAGTGGACTAGCGGGGGCGAACCAAGAGACCCAGTACTTC. This gives the protein CAWSGLAGANQETQYF.

The rearrangement uses TRBV7-9 and TRBJ2-7, with D perhaps assigned TRBD1 or TRBD2 (5 bases each). The CDR3 runs to 14 residues. The germline CDR1 and CDR2 sequences are SEHNR and FQNEAQ (reference sequence). V lost 0 bases and J 5 bases, leaving 11 bases between the germline ends. The CDR3, as DNA: TGTGCCAGCAGCTTAGCCTGGGGGAACGACGAGCAGTACTTC. Protein: CASSLAWGNDEQYF.

This clone came up a few times. The V and J genes are TRBV6-5 and TRBJ2-6, with no clear D. The V and J ends lost 4 bases and 0 bases respectively, with 7 bases between them. The V gene's germline CDR1 is MNHEY and CDR2 SVGAGI. The CDR3 runs 15 residues. CDR3 sequence: CASSWLDSGANVLTF. Written as DNA, the CDR3 is TGTGCCAGCAGTTGGCTGGACTCTGGGGCCAACGTCCTGACTTTC.

The chain joins TRBV2 to TRBJ2-4, with D perhaps matching TRBD1 or TRBD2 (5 bases each). V lost 6 bases, J lost 1 base, and 13 bases lay in between. This CDR3 is built from 15 residues. Looked up from germline, CDR1 is SNHLY and CDR2 is FYNNEI. The CDR3 coding sequence is TGTGCCAGCAGAGGTGGGACGGCGGCCAAAAACATTCAGTACTTC. As protein: CASRGGTAAKNIQYF.

This sequence joins TRBV5-1 and TRBJ2-3, with 9 positions matching TRBD1. There are 16 residues in the CDR3. V lost 0 bases and J lost 3; bases outside the gene matches: 5. The germline V gene encodes CDR1 SGHRS and CDR2 YFSETQ. CDR3 DNA: TGCGCCAGCAGCTTGGTAGTACAGGGGGCAACAGATACGCAGTATTTT. Protein: CASSLVVQGATDTQYF.

The chain links TRBV13 to TRBJ2-7; 9 bases map to TRBD2. The CDR3 length is 15 residues. Per the germline V gene, CDR1 is PRHDT and CDR2 is FYEKMQ (reference sequence). The trim removed 2 bases at V and 4 bases at J, leaving 6 bases unmatched. The CDR3 DNA reads as TGTGCCAGCAGCTTATTTACTAGCGGGCGATACGAGCAGTACTTC. Encoded protein: CASSLFTSGRYEQYF. Combining the CDR3 with reference TRBV13 and TRBJ2-7 gives the whole variable domain AAGVIQSPRHLIKEKRETATLKCYPIPRHDTVYWYQQGPGQDPQFLISFYEKMQSDKGSIPDRFSAQQFSDYHSELNMSSLELGDSALYFCASSLFTSGRYEQYFGPGTRLTVT.

The chain recombines TRBV15 with TRBJ2-5, with D perhaps TRBD1 or TRBD2 (5 bases each). Trimming removed 0 bases at V and 9 bases at J, with 11 bases between. Germline CDR1 and CDR2: LNHNV and YYDKDF (reference sequence). The CDR3 extends over 13 amino acids. The DNA of the CDR3 is TGTGCCACCAGCAGAGATTTTGTGGGGGCCCAGTACTTC. Translation: CATSRDFVGAQYF.

The count of this clone is one. The V call is TRBV23-1, the J call TRBJ1-6, with D possibly matching TRBD1 (5 bases). TRBV23-1 is labeled an ORF, and its function is uncertain. Trimming took 2 bases from V and 8 from J, leaving 25 bases between them. This CDR3 spans 19 amino acids. As DNA, the CDR3 is TGCGCCAGCAGTCAAACAAGGAGGATGGGTGGGGAGGGGCATTCACCCCTCCACTTT. This encodes CASSQTRRMGGEGHSPLHF.

This clone was seen only a few times. The J gene is TRBJ2-3, the V gene TRBV7-2, with D uncertain. Germline V gene data show CDR1 as SGHTA and CDR2 as FQGNSA. The V gene lost 8 bases and the J gene lost 6 bases, with 15 bases spanning the gap. The CDR3 has 13 residues. CDR3 region: CASFARFGDTQYF. The CDR3 DNA follows: TGTGCCAGCTTTGCGAGGTTTGGGGATACGCAGTATTTT.

V usage is TRBV20-1 and J usage is TRBJ2-3; D is ambiguous. Trimming removed 4 bases at V and 3 bases at J, with 5 bases between. The CDR3 spans 11 residues. Per the germline V gene, CDR1 is DFQATT and CDR2 is SNEGSKA (reference sequence). The CDR3 DNA follows: TGCAGTGCTACGATGACAGATACGCAGTATTTT. Amino acids: CSATMTDTQYF.

In this sample, this clone turned up a few times. The chain is built from TRBV5-6 and TRBJ2-3; D unresolved. Germline V lookup: CDR1 SGHDT, CDR2 YYEEEE. The CDR3 extends over 13 amino acids. With 4 bases removed from V and 7 bases from J, the gap between germline ends came to 13 bases. This CDR3 reads CASSPNNVNTQYF. CDR3 bases: TGTGCCAGCAGCCCCAATAACGTAAATACGCAGTATTTT.

The chain couples TRBV5-1 to TRBJ1-1; tentatively, D is TRBD1 (5 bases). The V end lost 3 bases, the J end lost 4 bases, and 13 bases lay between the germline ends. Germline V gene data show CDR1 as SGHRS and CDR2 as YFSETQ. The CDR3 is 14 amino acids. CDR3 DNA: TGCGCCAGCAGCTCAGGGATCCGGGGCACTGAAGCTTTCTTT. Translated: CASSSGIRGTEAFF.

V gene TRBV5-8 combines with J gene TRBJ2-2; D may match TRBD1 or TRBD2 (5 bases each). Per germline, CDR1 SGHTS and CDR2 YDEGEE. V was shortened by 4 bases and J by 1 base, with 14 bases between the two germline ends. The CDR3 is 16 amino acids. CDR3 nucleotide sequence: TGTGCCAGCAGCAGGACTGTAGGGGAGAACACCGGGGAGCTGTTTTTT. It translates to CASSRTVGENTGELFF.

The V gene is TRBV14, the J gene TRBJ2-2; D possibly corresponds to TRBD1 (5 bases). CDR3 length equals 16 residues. Germline CDR1 reads SGHDN; CDR2 reads FVKESK. V was cut by 2 bases and J by 4 bases, with 14 bases left in between. The CDR3: CASSQYIGRGTGELFF. In DNA form, the CDR3 reads TGTGCCAGCAGCCAATATATTGGAAGGGGCACCGGGGAGCTGTTTTTT. Using reference TRBV14 and TRBJ2-2 for the parts outside the CDR3, the full variable domain is EAGVTQFPSHSVIEKGQTVTLRCDPISGHDNLYWYRRVMGKEIKFLLHFVKESKQDESGMPNNRFLAERTGGTYSTLKVQPAELEDSGVYFCASSQYIGRGTGELFFGEGSRLTVL.

The chain has TRBV27 and TRBJ2-1; no clear D. The CDR3 length is 13 residues. CDR1 is MNHEY and CDR2 is SMNVEV in the germline V gene (reference sequence). Trimming stripped 5 bases from V and 4 bases from J, with 9 bases between. The chain's CDR3 is CASSRRNYNEQFF. CDR3 bases: TGTGCCAGCAGTCGACGGAATTACAATGAGCAGTTCTTC.

CDR3 protein: CASSLMGQGGTDTQYF. The CDR3 DNA reads as TGTGCCAGCAGCTTGATGGGACAGGGTGGTACAGATACGCAGTATTTT. The rearrangement joins TRBV7-8 to TRBJ2-3; 9 bases are shared with TRBD1. V shed 3 bases, J shed 3 bases, and the junction held 7 bases outside the gene matches. The CDR3 spans 16 residues. Germline CDR1 and CDR2: SGHVS and FQNEAQ.

This clone was seen once. This chain connects TRBV6-5 to TRBJ1-6; TRBD1 aligns across 7 bases. The CDR3 runs 15 residues. J was trimmed by 2 bases and V by 8 bases; bases with no gene match: 6. Germline V gene data show CDR1 as MNHEY and CDR2 as SVGAGI. The CDR3 bases are TGTGCCAGCGGGGGGACAGCTACCTATAATTCACCCCTCCACTTT. Translating it yields CASGGTATYNSPLHF.

This clone has only a few counts. For the CDR3, the DNA is TGTGCCAGCAGCCCAGGACAGGGCGGAGAAAAACTGTTTTTT. Its protein product is CASSPGQGGEKLFF. This chain uses TRBV9 with TRBJ1-4, with TRBD1 matching over 8 bases. CDR1 and CDR2 from the germline V gene are SGDLS and YYNGEE. The CDR3 runs to 14 residues. J lost 8 bases, V lost 4 bases, and 7 bases had no gene match.

The V call is TRBV5-4, the J call TRBJ2-3; 9 bases map to TRBD1. Germline CDR1 and CDR2: SGHNT and YYREEE (reference sequence). J gave up 5 bases and V 0 bases, and 4 bases lay outside the gene matches. The CDR3 is 15 amino acids. DNA for the CDR3: TGTGCCAGCAGCTTGGACAGGGGGCGCAAAGATACGCAGTATTTT. Its translation: CASSLDRGRKDTQYF.

V gene TRBV7-6 combines with J gene TRBJ2-2, with 9 bases matching TRBD2. This CDR3 has 16 amino acids. J gave up 4 bases and V 5 bases, and 8 bases lay outside the gene matches. CDR1 and CDR2 (germline): SGHVS, FNYEAQ. The CDR3 nucleotides read TGTGCCAGCAGCCCATGGACTAGCGCCGGCACCGGGGAGCTGTTTTTT. It yields the protein CASSPWTSAGTGELFF.

This clone occurred once. J is TRBJ2-6 and V is TRBV27, with 8 bases identical to TRBD2. V shed 3 bases, J shed 0 bases, and the junction held 4 bases outside the gene matches. This CDR3 region has 17 residues. Germline CDR1 reads MNHEY; CDR2 reads SMNVEV (reference sequence). The CDR3 DNA follows: TGTGCCAGCAGTTTCGGGGGGGCCTACTCTGGGGCCAACGTCCTGACTTTC. Translated, it gives CASSFGGAYSGANVLTF.

This clone has a handful of counts. The chain employs TRBV11-2 and TRBJ1-1; 8 bases fit TRBD1. Germline V gives CDR1 SGHAT, CDR2 FQNNGV. The CDR3 has 11 amino acids. Germline trimming cut 4 bases from V and 10 bases from J; bases unmatched to any gene: 2. The CDR3 DNA is TGTGCCAGCAGCTCCGGACAGGGAGCTTTCTTT. It codes for CASSSGQGAFF.